This TCR beta chain emerged from a study of blood T cell repertoires in COVID-19. Study information: Samples taken during acute and convalescent COVID-19 were collected in the United States, Italy and Spain. T cells, B-cell-depleted T cells, or PBMCs provided the cDNA or gDNA that served as material.

As originally analysed: From reference gene primer amplification, estimates of nucleated cell counts were derived. Clones were sequenced by immunoSEQ multiplex PCR, and TCRdb holds only the in-frame ones, with some missing. From that table come the V and J calls and clone size; the DNA was used to work out D and trimming. The data contain about 260,000 clones, 86% of them singletons. The CDR3 consists of 14 residues. Trimming shortened V by 7 bases and J by 3 bases, and 15 bases separated the two germline ends. Germline CDR1 KGHDR, CDR2 SFDVKD. The receptor comes from a man aged 25-45 years with active or convalescent COVID-19. The chain employs TRBV24-1 and TRBJ2-7, with D possibly matching TRBD2 (5 bases). The sequencing input was peripheral blood. The CDR3 protein is CATRRRERDYEQYF. CDR3 nucleotides: TGTGCCACCAGGCGCCGGGAAAGAGACTACGAGCAGTACTTC.